These 2 T cell receptor beta chains came from one sample sequenced in a study of blood T cells in healthy people across ages. Using a J-beta primer mix together with a sample-barcoded 5' primer, a second PCR was run for roughly 7 to 12 cycles. TCRdb passed the 5' RACE reads through MiXCR, listing each CDR3 protein once. The sample contains approximately 680,000 distinct CDR3 sequences, around 32% of which appear only once. The source material was blood. Receptors originate from a woman over 75 in good health.

The chain recombines TRBV24-1 with TRBJ2-3; D could derive from TRBD1 or TRBD2 (6 bases each). CDR1 KGHDR and CDR2 SFDVKD come from the germline V gene. This CDR3 comprises 15 residues. V lost 1 base and J 5 bases, leaving 12 bases between the germline ends. The CDR3 DNA follows: TGTGCCACCAGTGATTTCGGCCGGGGGCGAGATACGCAGTATTTT. Encoded protein: CATSDFGRGRDTQYF.

As for this clonotype: It may be a read error: a sequence one base away is much more abundant. V usage is TRBV15 and J usage is TRBJ2-7, with TRBD2 as a possible D gene (5 bases). This CDR3 contains 17 residues. The germline gives CDR1 LNHNV, CDR2 YYDKDF (reference sequence). The CDR3 loop is CATGRDYSELGSYEQYF. DNA of the CDR3: TGTGCCACCGGCAGAGACTACAGCGAGCTCGGGTCCTACGAGCAGTACTTC.